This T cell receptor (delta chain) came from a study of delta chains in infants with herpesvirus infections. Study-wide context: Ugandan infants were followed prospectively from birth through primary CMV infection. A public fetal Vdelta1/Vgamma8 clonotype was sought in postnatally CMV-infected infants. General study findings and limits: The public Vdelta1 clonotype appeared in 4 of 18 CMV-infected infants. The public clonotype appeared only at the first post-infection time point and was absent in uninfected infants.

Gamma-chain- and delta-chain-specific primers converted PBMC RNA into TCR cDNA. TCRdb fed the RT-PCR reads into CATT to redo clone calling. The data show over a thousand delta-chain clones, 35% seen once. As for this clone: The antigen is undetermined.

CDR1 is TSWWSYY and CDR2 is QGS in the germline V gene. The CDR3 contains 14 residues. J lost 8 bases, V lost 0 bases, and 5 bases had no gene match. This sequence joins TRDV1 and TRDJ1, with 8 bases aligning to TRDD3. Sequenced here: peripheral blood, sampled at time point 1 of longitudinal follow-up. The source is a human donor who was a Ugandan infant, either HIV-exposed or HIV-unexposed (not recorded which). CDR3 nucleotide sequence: TGTGCTCTTGGGGAACTCTGGGGGACCATCAAACTCATCTTT. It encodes CALGELWGTIKLIF.